A single TCR beta chain is shown here with its context. Its matching antigen is unknown. Treatment given: about 20 received Ad26.COV2.S at low or high dose, single or two shots; 5 received placebo; per-sample allocation not given. The samples were gathered on day 63 after the first injection of vaccine or placebo. The sample came from a Boston adult aged 18-55 years. This sample stems from a study of Ad26.COV2.S vaccination and SARS-CoV-2 variants. Study in general: In the COV1001 trial, the donor was in the Ad26.COV2.S arm. Whole-study results and caveats: With respect to non-spike TCR breadth, vaccine and placebo recipients were similar. Reportedly, spike-specific CD8+ and CD4+ T cell responses achieved substantial breadth once vaccination had taken place.

The ends were cut back, 0 bases at V and 4 bases at J, with 15 bases in the middle. CDR1 is SNHLY and CDR2 is FYNNEI in the germline V gene. The CDR3 contains 17 residues. The repertoire was sequenced with immunoSEQ multiplex PCR; TCRdb's copy has only in-frame clones and lacks some. The sample yields 350,000 to 500,000 clones, 75% to 90% seen once. Sequencing was performed on peripheral blood, taken in a trial of Ad26.COV2.S vaccine versus placebo. The receptor was isolated from a person aged 18-65 years who received the Ad26.COV2.S COVID-19 vaccine or a placebo. The genes are TRBV2 and TRBJ2-2; the D gene is possibly TRBD2 (6 bases). CDR3 region: CASSEARPSVGTGELFF. The CDR3, as DNA: TGTGCCAGCAGTGAAGCGCGGCCTAGCGTGGGCACCGGGGAGCTGTTTTTT.